The T cell receptor beta chain under discussion was sequenced for a study of neoadjuvant anti-PD-1 for oral cavity cancer. The germline gives CDR1 SGHRS, CDR2 YFSETQ. Trimming took 4 bases from V and 0 from J, leaving 10 bases between them. CDR3 length: 15 residues. Sequencing was performed with immunoSEQ multiplex PCR; in TCRdb, only in-frame clones are kept and a portion is missing. Found here are more than 50,000 clones, around four fifths of them singletons; the top ten hold 2.6%. This sequence was found in a person aged 40 to 85 with oral cavity squamous cell carcinoma. This sample comprised PBMCs, obtained before nivolumab (anti-PD-1) treatment. V and J are TRBV5-1 and TRBJ1-4; the D gene is possibly TRBD1 (6 bases). The CDR3 bases are TGCGCCAGCAGCCGGGACACCGCAACTAATGAAAAACTGTTTTTT. It yields the protein CASSRDTATNEKLFF.